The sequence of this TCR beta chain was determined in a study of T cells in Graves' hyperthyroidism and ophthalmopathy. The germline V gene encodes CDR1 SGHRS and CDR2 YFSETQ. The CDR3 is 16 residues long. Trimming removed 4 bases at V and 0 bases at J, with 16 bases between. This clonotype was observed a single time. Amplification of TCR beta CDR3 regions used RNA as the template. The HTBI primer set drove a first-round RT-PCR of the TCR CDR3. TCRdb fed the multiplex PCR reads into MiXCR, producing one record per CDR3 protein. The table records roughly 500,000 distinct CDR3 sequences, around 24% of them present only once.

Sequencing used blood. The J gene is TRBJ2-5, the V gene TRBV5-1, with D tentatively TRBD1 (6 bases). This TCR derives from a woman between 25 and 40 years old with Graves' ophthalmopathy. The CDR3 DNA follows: TGCGCCAGCAGCCCGACACGGACAGCTAACCAAGAGACCCAGTACTTC. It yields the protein CASSPTRTANQETQYF.